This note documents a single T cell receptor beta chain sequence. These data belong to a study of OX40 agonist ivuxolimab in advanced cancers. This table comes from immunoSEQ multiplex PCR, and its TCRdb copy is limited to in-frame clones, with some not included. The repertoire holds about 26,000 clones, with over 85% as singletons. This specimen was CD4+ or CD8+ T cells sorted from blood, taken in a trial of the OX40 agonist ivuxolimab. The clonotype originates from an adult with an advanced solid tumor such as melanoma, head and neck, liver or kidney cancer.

The CDR3 protein is CASSARTGNNQPQHF. The CDR3 nucleotides read TGTGCCAGCAGTGCTAGGACAGGGAACAATCAGCCCCAGCATTTT. This rearrangement joins TRBV6-1 to TRBJ1-5; 8 bases fit TRBD1. V lost 4 bases and J lost 3; bases outside the gene matches: 5. This CDR3 contains 15 residues. Germline assignment: CDR1 MNHNS and CDR2 SASEGT.